The sequence of this TCR beta chain was determined in a study of T cell repertoires in cytomegalovirus infection. Overall study context: Newly reported HLA-C-restricted and thoroughly characterized HLA-B-restricted CMV epitopes were employed. Evidence of both CMV infection and a matching HLA type came from public TCR beta signatures. Study results and limitations: Carriers of CMV and the relevant HLA type were discriminated by public TCR beta frequency. It was HLA-C-restricted CMV-specific TCR beta clonotypes that dominated the response ex vivo.

Trimming cost V 4 bases and J 6 bases, with 21 bases left between them. The CDR3 totals 16 residues. The germline CDR1 and CDR2 sequences are MGHRA and YSYEKL. As regards this clonotype: Its cognate antigen is unknown.

Each CDR3 protein gets one entry after TCRdb re-called the reads with MiXCR. The sample shows 110,000 or so distinct CDR3 sequences, 30% of them seen only once. The sequence was collected from a human donor in good health (CMV status not recorded). Some clones in this sample may be carry-over from other donors' samples. The rearrangement uses TRBV4-1 and TRBJ1-2; a weak D match, TRBD1 (6 bases). The sequenced sample was CD8+ T cells from cultured PBMCs, obtained from culture after CMV antigen stimulation. DNA for the CDR3: TGCGCCAGCAGCCGCTCAAACGGTGGGGGGGGGCATGGCTACACCTTC. The encoded protein is CASSRSNGGGGHGYTF.